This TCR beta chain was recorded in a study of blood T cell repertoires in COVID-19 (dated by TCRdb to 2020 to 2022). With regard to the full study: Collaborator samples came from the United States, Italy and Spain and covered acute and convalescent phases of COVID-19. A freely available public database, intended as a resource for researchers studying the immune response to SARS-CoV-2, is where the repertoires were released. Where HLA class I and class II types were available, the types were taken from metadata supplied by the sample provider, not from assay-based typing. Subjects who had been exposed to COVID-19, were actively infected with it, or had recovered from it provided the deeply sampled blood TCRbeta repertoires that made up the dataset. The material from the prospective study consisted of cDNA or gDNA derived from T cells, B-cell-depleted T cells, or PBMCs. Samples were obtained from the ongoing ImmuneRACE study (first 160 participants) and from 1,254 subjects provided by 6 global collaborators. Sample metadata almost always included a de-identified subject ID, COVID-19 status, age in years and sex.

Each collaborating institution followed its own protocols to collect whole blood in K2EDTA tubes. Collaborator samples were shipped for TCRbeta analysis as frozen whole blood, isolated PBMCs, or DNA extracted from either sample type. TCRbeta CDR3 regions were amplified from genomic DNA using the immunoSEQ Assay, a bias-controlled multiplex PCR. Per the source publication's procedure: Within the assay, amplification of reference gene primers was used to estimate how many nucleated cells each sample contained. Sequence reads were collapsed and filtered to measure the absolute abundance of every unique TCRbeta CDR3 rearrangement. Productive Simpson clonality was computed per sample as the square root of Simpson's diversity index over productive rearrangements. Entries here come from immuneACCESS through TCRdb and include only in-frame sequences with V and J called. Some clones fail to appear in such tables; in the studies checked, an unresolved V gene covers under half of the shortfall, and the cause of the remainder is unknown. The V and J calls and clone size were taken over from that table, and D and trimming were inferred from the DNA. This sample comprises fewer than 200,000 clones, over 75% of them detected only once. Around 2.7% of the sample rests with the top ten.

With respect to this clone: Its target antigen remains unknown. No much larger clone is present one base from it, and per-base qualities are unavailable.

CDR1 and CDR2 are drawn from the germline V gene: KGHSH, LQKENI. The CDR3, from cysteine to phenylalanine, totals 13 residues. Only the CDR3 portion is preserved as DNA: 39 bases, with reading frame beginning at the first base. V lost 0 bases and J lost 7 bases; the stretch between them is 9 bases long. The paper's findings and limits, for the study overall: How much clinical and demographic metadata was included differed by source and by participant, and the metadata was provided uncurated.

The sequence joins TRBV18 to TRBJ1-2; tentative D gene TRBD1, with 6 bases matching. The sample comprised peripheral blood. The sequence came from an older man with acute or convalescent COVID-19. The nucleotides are TGTGCCAGCTCACCACCGGGCAGGGGTGGCTACACCTTC. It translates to CASSPPGRGGYTF.